Following are 9 T cell receptor beta chains from one sample sequenced in a study of blood T cell repertoires in COVID-19. The assay was immunoSEQ multiplex PCR, and TCRdb's table has in-frame clones only and misses some. The data contain roughly 70,000 clones, about 88% of them singletons. Source material: peripheral blood. Receptors originate from a man between 65 and 85 years old with acute or convalescent COVID-19.

The chain joins TRBV10-3 to TRBJ1-5; 7 bases are a match to TRBD1. V dropped 6 bases and J dropped 2; count of bases not matched to a gene: 1. This CDR3 has 13 amino acids. Germline CDR1 ENHRY, CDR2 SYGVKD. CDR3 DNA: TGTGCCATCAGAGGGACAGGCAATCAGCCCCAGCATTTT. This encodes CAIRGTGNQPQHF.

V gene TRBV7-8 combines with J gene TRBJ1-5, with a possible D match to TRBD1 (6 bases). The V and J ends lost 5 bases and 3 bases respectively, with 17 bases between them. This CDR3 is 16 amino acids long. Germline CDR1 SGHVS, CDR2 FQNEAQ. The CDR3: CASSPTADRINQPQHF. DNA of the CDR3: TGTGCCAGCAGCCCGACCGCCGACAGGATCAATCAGCCCCAGCATTTT.

The rearrangement links TRBV7-9 to TRBJ2-7, with 9 bases that match TRBD1. Germline assignment: CDR1 SEHNR and CDR2 FQNEAQ (reference sequence). V was clipped by 6 bases and J by 6 bases; unmatched bases: 21. The length of the CDR3 is 18 residues. The CDR3 loop is CASRQGASGIENDLEQYF. In DNA form, the CDR3 reads TGTGCCAGCAGACAGGGGGCTAGCGGTATCGAAAATGACCTCGAGCAGTACTTC.

The V and J genes are TRBV7-9 and TRBJ1-4; 7 bases are a match to TRBD1. The CDR3 is made up of 16 amino acids. CDR1 and CDR2 (germline): SEHNR, FQNEAQ (reference sequence). The junction had 12 bases not matched to a gene; V was cut back by 4 bases and J by 7 bases. CDR3 coding DNA: TGTGCCAGCAGCTCCCCCAGGCAGGGGGTTGGTGAAAAACTGTTTTTT. Its translation is CASSSPRQGVGEKLFF.

The rearrangement joins TRBV5-1 to TRBJ2-5, with 10 bases lining up with TRBD1. The CDR3 has 15 residues. J was trimmed by 4 bases and V by 5 bases; bases with no gene match: 8. Germline-derived CDR1 and CDR2 are SGHRS and YFSETQ. The CDR3 is CASRAGTGDSETQYF. The CDR3 nucleotides are TGCGCCAGCAGAGCCGGGACAGGGGACTCAGAGACCCAGTACTTC. The full variable domain, rest sourced from reference TRBV5-1 and TRBJ2-5, is KAGVTQTPRYLIKTRGQQVTLSCSPISGHRSVSWYQQTPGQGLQFLFEYFSETQRNKGNFPGRFSGRQFSNSRSEMNVSTLELGDSALYLCASRAGTGDSETQYFGPGTRLLVL.

The chain links TRBV27 to TRBJ2-2, with TRBD1 matching over 9 bases. Germline V gives CDR1 MNHEY, CDR2 SMNVEV (reference sequence). This CDR3 comprises 19 residues. The V and J ends lost 4 bases and 4 bases, in that order; junction bases with no gene match: 16. CDR3 residues: CASSSPDRGQLRSTGELFF. The CDR3 bases are TGTGCCAGCAGTTCCCCGGACAGGGGCCAATTGAGGAGCACCGGGGAGCTGTTTTTT.

The chain employs TRBV14 and TRBJ1-1; 12 positions agree with TRBD1. Germline trimming cut 8 bases from V and 6 bases from J; bases unmatched to any gene: 10. This CDR3 region has 15 residues. Germline values: CDR1 SGHDN, CDR2 FVKESK. The CDR3 spells CASGPGTGGRAEAFF. CDR3 DNA: TGTGCCAGCGGTCCCGGGACAGGGGGCAGGGCTGAAGCTTTCTTT.

V and J are TRBV15 and TRBJ1-1; D is undetermined. V was trimmed by 4 bases and J by 10 bases, leaving 19 bases between them. Looked up from germline, CDR1 is LNHNV and CDR2 is YYDKDF (reference sequence). This CDR3 comprises 14 residues. CDR3 loop: CATSITRPGWVAFF. CDR3 in DNA: TGTGCCACCAGCATCACTCGACCGGGGTGGGTAGCTTTCTTT. Variable domain in full (rest from reference TRBV15 and TRBJ1-1): DAMVIQNPRYQVTQFGKPVTLSCSQTLNHNVMYWYQQKSSQAPKLLFHYYDKDFNNEADTPDNFQSRRPNTSFCFLDIRSPGLGDTAMYLCATSITRPGWVAFFGQGTRLTVV.

The chain is built from TRBV5-1 and TRBJ2-5; a possible D gene is TRBD1 (6 bases). V dropped 3 bases and J dropped 1 base, with 13 bases sitting between them. The CDR3 consists of 15 residues. The V gene's germline CDR1 is SGHRS and CDR2 YFSETQ. CDR3 in amino acids: CASSWGPVGQETQYF. The DNA for the CDR3 is TGCGCCAGCAGCTGGGGGCCGGTTGGCCAAGAGACCCAGTACTTC.